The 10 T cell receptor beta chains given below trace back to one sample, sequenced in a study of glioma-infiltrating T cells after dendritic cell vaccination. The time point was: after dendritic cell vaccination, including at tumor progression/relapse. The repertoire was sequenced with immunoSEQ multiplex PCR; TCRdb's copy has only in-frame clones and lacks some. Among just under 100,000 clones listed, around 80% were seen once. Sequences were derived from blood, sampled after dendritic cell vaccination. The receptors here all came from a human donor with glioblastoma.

CDR3 residues: CASSLRAGLAGALSSYEQYF. For the CDR3, the DNA is TGCGCCAGCAGCCTCCGCGCAGGACTAGCGGGGGCGCTGAGCTCCTACGAGCAGTACTTC. The chain has TRBV4-1 and TRBJ2-7; 13 nucleotides agree with TRBD2. Germline-derived CDR1 and CDR2 are MGHRA and YSYEKL. V was pared by 4 bases and J by 0 bases, with 15 bases of the junction left unmatched. There are 20 residues in the CDR3.

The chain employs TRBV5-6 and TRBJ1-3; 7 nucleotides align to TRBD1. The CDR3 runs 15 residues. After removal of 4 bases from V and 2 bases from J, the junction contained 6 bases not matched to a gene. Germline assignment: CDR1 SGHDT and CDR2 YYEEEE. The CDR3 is CASSRGQNTGNTIYF. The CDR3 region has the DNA TGTGCCAGCAGCCGGGGACAGAACACTGGAAACACCATATATTTT. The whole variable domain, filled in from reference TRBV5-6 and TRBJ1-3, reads DAGVTQSPTHLIKTRGQQVTLRCSPKSGHDTVSWYQQALGQGPQFIFQYYEEEERQRGNFPDRFSGHQFPNYSSELNVNALLLGDSALYLCASSRGQNTGNTIYFGEGSWLTVV.

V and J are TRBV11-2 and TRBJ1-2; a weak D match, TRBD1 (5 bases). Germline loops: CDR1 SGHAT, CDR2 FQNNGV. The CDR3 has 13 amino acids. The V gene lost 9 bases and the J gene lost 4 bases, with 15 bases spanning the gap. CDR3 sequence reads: CASWGGGGYGYTF. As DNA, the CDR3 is TGTGCCAGTTGGGGGGGAGGCGGCTATGGCTACACCTTC.

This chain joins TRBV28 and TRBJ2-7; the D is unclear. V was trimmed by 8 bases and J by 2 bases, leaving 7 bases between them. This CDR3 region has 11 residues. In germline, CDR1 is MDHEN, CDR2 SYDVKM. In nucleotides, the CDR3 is TGTGCCAGCGGCACAGCCTACGAGCAGTACTTC. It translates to CASGTAYEQYF.

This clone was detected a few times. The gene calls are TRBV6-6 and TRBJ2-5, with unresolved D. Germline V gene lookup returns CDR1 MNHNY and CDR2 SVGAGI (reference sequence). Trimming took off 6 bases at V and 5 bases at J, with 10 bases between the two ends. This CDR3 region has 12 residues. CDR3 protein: CASRPVGETQYF. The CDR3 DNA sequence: TGTGCCAGCAGACCTGTCGGGGAGACCCAGTACTTC.

The CDR3: CASRVQGGETQYF. The CDR3, as DNA: TGTGCCAGCAGGGTACAGGGGGGGGAGACCCAGTACTTC. The V gene is TRBV28, the J gene TRBJ2-5; maybe TRBD1 (8 bases). From germline, CDR1 is MDHEN and CDR2 SYDVKM. This CDR3 is 13 amino acids long. The V end was cut by 6 bases, the J end by 5 bases, with 13 bases between.

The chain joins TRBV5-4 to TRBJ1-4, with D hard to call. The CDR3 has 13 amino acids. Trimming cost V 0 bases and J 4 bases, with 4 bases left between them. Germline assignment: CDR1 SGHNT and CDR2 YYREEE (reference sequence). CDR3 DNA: TGTGCCAGCAGCTTGGCCCTTAATGAAAAACTGTTTTTT. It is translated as CASSLALNEKLFF.

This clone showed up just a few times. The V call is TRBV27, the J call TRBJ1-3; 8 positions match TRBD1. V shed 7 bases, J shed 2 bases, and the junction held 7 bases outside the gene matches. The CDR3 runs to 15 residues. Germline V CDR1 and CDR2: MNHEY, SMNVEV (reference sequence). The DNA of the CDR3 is TGTGCCAGCACCCTGACAGGGGCCCCTGGAAACACCATATATTTT. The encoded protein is CASTLTGAPGNTIYF.

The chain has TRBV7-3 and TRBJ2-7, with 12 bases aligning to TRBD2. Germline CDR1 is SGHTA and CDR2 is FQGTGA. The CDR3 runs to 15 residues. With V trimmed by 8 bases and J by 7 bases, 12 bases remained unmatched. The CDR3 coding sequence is TGTGCCAGCGCCCCGACCGCTAGCGGGAGGGGGGAGCAGTACTTC. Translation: CASAPTASGRGEQYF.

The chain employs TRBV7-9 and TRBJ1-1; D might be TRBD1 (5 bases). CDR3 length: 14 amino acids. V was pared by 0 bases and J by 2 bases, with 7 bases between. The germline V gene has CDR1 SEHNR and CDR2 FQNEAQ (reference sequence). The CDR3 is CASSLAGANTEAFF. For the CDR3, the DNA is TGTGCCAGCAGCTTAGCAGGGGCAAACACTGAAGCTTTCTTT.